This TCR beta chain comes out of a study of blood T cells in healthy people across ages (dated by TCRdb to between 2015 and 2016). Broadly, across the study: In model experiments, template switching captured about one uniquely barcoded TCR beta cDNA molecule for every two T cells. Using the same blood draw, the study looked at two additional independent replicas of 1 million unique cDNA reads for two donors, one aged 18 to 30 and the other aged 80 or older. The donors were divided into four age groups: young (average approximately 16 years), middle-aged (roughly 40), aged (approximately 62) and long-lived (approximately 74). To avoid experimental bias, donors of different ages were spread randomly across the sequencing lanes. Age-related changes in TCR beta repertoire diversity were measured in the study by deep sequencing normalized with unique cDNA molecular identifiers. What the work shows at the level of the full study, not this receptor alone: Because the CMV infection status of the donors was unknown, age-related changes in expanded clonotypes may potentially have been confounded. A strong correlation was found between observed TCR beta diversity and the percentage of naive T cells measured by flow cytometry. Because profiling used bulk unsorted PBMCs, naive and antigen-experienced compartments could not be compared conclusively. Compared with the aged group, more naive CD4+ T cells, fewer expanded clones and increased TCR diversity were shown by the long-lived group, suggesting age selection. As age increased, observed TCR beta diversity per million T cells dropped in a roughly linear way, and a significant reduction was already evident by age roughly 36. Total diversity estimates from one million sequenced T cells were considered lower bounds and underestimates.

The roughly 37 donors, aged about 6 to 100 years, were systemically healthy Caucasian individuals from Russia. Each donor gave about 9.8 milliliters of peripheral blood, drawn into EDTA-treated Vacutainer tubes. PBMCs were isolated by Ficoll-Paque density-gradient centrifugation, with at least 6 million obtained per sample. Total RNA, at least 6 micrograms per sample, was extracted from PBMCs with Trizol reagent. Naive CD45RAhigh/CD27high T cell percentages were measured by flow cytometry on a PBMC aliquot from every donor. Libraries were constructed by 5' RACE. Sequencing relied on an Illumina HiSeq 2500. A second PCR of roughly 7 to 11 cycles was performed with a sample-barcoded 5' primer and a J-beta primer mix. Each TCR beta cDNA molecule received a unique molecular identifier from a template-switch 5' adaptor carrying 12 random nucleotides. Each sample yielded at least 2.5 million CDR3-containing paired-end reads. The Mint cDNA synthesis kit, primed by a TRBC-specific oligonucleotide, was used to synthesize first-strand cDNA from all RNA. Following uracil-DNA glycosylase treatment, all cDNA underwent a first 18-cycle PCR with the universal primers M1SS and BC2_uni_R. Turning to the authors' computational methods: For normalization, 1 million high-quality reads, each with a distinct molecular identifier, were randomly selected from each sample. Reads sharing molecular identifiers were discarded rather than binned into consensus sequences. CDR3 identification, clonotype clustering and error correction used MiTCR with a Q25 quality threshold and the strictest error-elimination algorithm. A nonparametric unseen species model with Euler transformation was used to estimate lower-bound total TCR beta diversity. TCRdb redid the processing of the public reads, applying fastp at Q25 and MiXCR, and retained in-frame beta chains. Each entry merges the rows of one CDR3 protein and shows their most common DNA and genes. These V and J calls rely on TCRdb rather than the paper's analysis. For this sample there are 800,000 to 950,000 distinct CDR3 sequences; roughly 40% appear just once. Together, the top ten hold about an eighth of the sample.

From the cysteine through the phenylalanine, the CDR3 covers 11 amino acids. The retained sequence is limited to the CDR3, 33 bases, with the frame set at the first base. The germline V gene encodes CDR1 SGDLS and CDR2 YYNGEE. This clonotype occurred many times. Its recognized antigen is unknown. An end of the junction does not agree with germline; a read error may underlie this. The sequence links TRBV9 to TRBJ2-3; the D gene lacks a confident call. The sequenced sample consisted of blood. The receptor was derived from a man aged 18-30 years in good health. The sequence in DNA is TGCGCCAGCAGCGTGGCAGATACGCAGTATTTT. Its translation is CASSVADTQYF. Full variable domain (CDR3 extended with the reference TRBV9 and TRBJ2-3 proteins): DSGVTQTPKHLITATGQRVTLRCSPRSGDLSVYWYQQSLDQGLQFLIQYYNGEERAKGNILERFSAQQFPDLHSELNLSSLELGDSALYFCASSVADTQYFGPGTRLTVL.